The entry below describes one TCR beta chain. Its antigen is undetermined. There was one heparinised blood draw per donor, averaging about 110 mL. The data are from a study of beta chain features in type 1 diabetes. On the study more broadly: No patient-donor differences in age, gender, total cells or subset yield. Examination spanned 90 million to 140 million sorted cells from all samples.

Study-wide results and limits: A greater similarity of naive, central memory and Treg TCRB repertoires was seen among patients than among healthy donors.

As every portion of the isolated RNA was reverse transcribed, the sequencing read expressed TCRB transcripts. Profiling relied on immunoSEQ multiplex PCR, and the TCRdb table lists in-frame clones only, not all of them. The data contain some 100,000 clones, approximately 39% of them singletons. The source is a woman between 18 and 29 years old in good health. The sample was stem cell memory CD4+ T cells from blood.

The DNA of the CDR3 is TGTGCCAGCAGCCCCGGGACAGGGTCACATCAGCCCCAGCATTTT. It yields the protein CASSPGTGSHQPQHF. The chain couples TRBV7-9 to TRBJ1-5, with 9 bases fitting TRBD1. Germline V CDR1 and CDR2: SEHNR, FQNEAQ (reference sequence). The CDR3 covers 15 residues. Trimming at V came to 5 bases and at J to 5 bases, leaving 7 bases not matched to a gene.